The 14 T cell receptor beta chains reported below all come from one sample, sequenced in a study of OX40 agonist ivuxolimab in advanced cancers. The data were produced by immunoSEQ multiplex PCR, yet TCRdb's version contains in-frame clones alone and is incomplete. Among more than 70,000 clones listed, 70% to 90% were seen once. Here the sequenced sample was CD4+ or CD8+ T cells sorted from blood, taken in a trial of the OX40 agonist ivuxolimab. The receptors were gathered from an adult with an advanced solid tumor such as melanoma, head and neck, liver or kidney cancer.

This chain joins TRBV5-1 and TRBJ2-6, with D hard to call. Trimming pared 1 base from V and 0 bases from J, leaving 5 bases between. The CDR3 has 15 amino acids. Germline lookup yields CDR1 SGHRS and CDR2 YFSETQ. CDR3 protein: CASSLSFSGANVLTF. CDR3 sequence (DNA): TGCGCCAGCAGCTTGAGCTTCTCTGGGGCCAACGTCCTGACTTTC.

As DNA, the CDR3 is TGCAGCGTTGACCCCTCGGGAGGGGGCTACGAGCAGTACTTC. This translates into CSVDPSGGGYEQYF. The rearrangement uses TRBV29-1 and TRBJ2-7, with 8 bases lining up with TRBD2. Germline CDR1 is SQVTM and CDR2 is ANQGSEA. There are 14 residues in the CDR3. V lost 3 bases to trimming and J lost 3 bases; unmatched junction nucleotides: 7.

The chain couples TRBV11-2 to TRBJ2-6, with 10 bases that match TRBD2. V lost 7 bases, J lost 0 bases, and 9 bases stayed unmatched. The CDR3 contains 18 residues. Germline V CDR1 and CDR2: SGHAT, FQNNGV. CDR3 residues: CASTLRTSGYSGANVLTF. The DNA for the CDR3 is TGTGCCAGCACCCTCCGGACTAGCGGTTACTCTGGGGCCAACGTCCTGACTTTC.

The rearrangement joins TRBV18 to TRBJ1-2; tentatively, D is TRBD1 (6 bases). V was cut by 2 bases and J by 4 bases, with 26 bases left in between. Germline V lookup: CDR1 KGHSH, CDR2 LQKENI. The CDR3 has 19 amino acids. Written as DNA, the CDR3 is TGTGCCAGCTCACCAAGGACAGATCAACCGCTCTTCCCTTTCTATGGCTACACCTTC. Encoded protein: CASSPRTDQPLFPFYGYTF.

The CDR3 spells CASGPGVDTQYF. CDR3 coding DNA: TGCGCCAGCGGACCAGGGGTAGATACGCAGTATTTT. The V gene is TRBV5-1, the J gene TRBJ2-3; the D gene is possibly TRBD1 (6 bases). CDR3 length equals 12 residues. The V end lost 7 bases, the J end lost 5 bases, and 11 bases lay between the germline ends. The germline CDR1 and CDR2 sequences are SGHRS and YFSETQ.

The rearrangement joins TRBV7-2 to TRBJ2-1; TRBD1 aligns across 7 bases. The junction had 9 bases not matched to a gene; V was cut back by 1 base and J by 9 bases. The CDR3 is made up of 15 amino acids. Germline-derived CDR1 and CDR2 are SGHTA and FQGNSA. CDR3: CASSLVGAGGTEQFF. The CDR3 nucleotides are TGTGCCAGCAGCTTAGTCGGCGCAGGGGGTACTGAGCAGTTCTTC.

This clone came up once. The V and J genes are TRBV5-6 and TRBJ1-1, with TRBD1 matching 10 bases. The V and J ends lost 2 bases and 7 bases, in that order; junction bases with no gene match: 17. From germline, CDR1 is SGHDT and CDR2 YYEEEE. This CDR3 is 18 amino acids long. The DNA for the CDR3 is TGTGCCAGCAGCTTAACGATTGGCCGCGGTGGGACAGGGGTTGAAGCTTTCTTT. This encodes CASSLTIGRGGTGVEAFF.

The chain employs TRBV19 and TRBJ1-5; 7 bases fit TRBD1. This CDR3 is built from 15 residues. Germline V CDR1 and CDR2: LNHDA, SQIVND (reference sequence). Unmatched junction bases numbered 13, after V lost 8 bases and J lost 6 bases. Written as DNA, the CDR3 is TGTGCCAGTCAACAGGGGAGCTTGTTAGGTCAGCCCCAGCATTTT. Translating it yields CASQQGSLLGQPQHF.

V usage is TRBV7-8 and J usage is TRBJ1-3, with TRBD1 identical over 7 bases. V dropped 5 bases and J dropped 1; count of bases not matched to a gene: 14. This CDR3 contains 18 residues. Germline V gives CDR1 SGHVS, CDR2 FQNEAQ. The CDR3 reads CASSPIGTGALSGNTIYF. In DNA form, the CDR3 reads TGTGCCAGCAGCCCCATTGGTACAGGGGCCCTGTCTGGAAACACCATATATTTT.

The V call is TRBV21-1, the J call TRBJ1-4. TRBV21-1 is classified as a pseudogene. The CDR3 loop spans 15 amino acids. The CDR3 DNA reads TGTGCCAGCAGCAAAGGGGGTGGAACTAATGAAAAACTGTTTTTT. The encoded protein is CASSKGGGTNEKLFF.

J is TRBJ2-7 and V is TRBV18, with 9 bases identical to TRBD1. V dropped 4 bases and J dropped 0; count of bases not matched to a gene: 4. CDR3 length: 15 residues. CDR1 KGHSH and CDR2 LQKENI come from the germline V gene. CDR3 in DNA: TGTGCCAGCTCACGTGACAGGGGGAGCTCCTACGAGCAGTACTTC. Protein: CASSRDRGSSYEQYF.

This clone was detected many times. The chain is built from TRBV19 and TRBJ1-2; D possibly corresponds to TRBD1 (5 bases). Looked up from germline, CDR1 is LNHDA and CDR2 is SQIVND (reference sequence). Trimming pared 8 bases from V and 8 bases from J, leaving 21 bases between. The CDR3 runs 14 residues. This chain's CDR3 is CASVERRGGKGYTF. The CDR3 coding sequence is TGTGCCAGTGTCGAGAGGAGGGGTGGTAAGGGCTACACCTTC.

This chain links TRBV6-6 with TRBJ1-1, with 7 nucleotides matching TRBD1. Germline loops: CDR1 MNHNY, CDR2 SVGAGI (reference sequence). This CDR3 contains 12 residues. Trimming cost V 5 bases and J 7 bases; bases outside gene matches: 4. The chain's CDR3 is CASSRDRVEAFF. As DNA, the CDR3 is TGTGCCAGCAGTCGAGACAGGGTTGAAGCTTTCTTT.

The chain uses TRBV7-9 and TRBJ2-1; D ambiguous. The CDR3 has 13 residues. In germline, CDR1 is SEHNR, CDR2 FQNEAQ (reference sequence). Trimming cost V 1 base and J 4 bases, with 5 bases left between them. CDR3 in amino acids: CASSLEEYNEQFF. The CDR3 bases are TGTGCCAGCAGCTTAGAAGAGTACAATGAGCAGTTCTTC.